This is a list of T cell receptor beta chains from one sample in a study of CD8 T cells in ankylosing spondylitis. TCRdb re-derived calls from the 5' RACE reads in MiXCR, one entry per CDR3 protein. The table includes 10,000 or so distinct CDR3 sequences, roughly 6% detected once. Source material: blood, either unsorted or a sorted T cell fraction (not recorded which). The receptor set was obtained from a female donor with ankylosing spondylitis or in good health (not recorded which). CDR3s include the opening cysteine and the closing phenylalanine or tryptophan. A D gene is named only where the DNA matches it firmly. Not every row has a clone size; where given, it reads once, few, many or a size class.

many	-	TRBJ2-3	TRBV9	CASSVSGGIDTQYF	TGTGCCAGCAGCGTATCGGGCGGGATAGATACGCAGTATTTT
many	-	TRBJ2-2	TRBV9	CASSVGANTGELFF	TGTGCCAGCAGCGTAGGGGCGAACACCGGGGAGCTGTTTTTT
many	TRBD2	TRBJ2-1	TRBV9	CASSVEGLAGVSSYNEQFF	TGTGCCAGCAGCGTAGAGGGACTAGCGGGAGTGTCCTCCTACAATGAGCAGTTCTTC
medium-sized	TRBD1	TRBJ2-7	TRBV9	CASSVSGTGSYEQYF	TGTGCCAGCAGCGTCTCCGGGACAGGGTCCTACGAGCAGTACTTC
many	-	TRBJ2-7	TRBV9	CASSAQSEGHEQYF	TGTGCCAGCAGCGCGCAATCCGAGGGACACGAGCAGTACTTC
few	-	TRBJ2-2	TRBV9	CASSVSRLGINTGELFF	TGTGCCAGCAGCGTATCTCGTCTCGGTATAAACACCGGGGAGCTGTTTTTT
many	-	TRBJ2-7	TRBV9	CASSAPGLPYEQYF	TGTGCCAGCAGCGCACCGGGACTCCCCTACGAGCAGTACTTC
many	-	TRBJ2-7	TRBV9	CASSVAGNEQYF	TGTGCCAGCAGCGTAGCAGGGAACGAGCAGTACTTC
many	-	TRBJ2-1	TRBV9	CASSVIGEPANEQFF	TGTGCCAGCAGCGTTATAGGGGAGCCGGCCAATGAGCAGTTCTTC
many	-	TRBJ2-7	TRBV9	CASSVGDGTYEQYF	TGTGCCAGCAGCGTAGGGGACGGAACCTACGAGCAGTACTTC
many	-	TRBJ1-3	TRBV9	CASSVATGRNTIYF	TGTGCCAGCAGCGTAGCTACTGGGAGAAACACCATATATTTT
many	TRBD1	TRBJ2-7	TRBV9	CASSPGTGGEQYF	TGTGCCAGCAGCCCAGGGACAGGGGGCGAGCAGTACTTC
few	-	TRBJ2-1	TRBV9	CASSPPSDNEQFF	TGTGCCAGCAGCCCCCCTTCTGACAATGAGCAGTTCTTC
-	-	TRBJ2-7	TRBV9	CASSVSEGEQYF	TGTGCCAGCAGCGTAAGCGAGGGCGAGCAGTACTTC
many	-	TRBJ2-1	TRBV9	CASTSGPTSYNDQFF	TGTGCCAGCACCTCAGGGCCTACCTCCTACAATGACCAGTTCTTC
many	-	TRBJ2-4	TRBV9	CASSVGGGGGTVDQYF	TGTGCCAGCAGCGTAGGAGGGGGAGGTGGCACCGTAGATCAGTACTTC
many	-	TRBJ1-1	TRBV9	CASGSGGLAFF	TGTGCCAGCGGCAGCGGGGGCCTAGCTTTCTTT
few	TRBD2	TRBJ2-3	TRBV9	CASGPGGITDTQYF	TGTGCCAGCGGTCCGGGGGGGATCACAGATACGCAGTATTTT
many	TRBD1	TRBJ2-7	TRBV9	CASSAGQGSDEQYF	TGTGCCAGCAGCGCCGGACAGGGGTCCGACGAGCAGTACTTC
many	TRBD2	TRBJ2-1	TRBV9	CASSVALAGVKEQFF	TGTGCCAGCAGCGTAGCACTAGCGGGAGTAAAAGAGCAGTTCTTC
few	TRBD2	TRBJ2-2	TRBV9	CASSGYRDYDTGELFF	TGTGCCAGCAGCGGCTACCGGGACTACGACACCGGGGAGCTGTTTTTT
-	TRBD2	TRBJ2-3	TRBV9	CASSVGGRAPDTQYF	TGTGCCAGCAGCGTAGGCGGGAGGGCCCCAGATACGCAGTATTTT
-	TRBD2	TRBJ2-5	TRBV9	CASSAEAGDQETQYF	TGTGCCAGCAGCGCGGAGGCGGGGGACCAAGAGACCCAGTACTTC
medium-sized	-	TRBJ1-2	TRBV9	CASRGTSFNYGYTF	TGTGCCAGCAGGGGGACAAGCTTTAACTATGGCTACACCTTC
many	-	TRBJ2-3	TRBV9	CASSLKREDTQYF	TGTGCCAGCAGCCTAAAGAGGGAAGATACGCAGTATTTT
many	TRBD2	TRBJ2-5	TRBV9	CASSGAWAGGPPKKYF	TGTGCCAGCAGCGGGGCCTGGGCGGGGGGGCCCCCCAAAAAGTACTTC
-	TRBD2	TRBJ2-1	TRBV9	CASSVDGGSYNEQFF	TGTGCCAGCAGCGTAGACGGCGGGAGCTACAATGAGCAGTTCTTC
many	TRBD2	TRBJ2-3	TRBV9	CASSGGGTSGSYDTQYF	TGTGCCAGCTCCGGGGGGGGGACTAGCGGGTCCTACGATACGCAGTATTTT
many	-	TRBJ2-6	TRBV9	CASSEPLVAGPGANVLTF	TGTGCCAGCAGCGAGCCCCTGGTTGCCGGTCCTGGGGCCAACGTCCTGACTTTC
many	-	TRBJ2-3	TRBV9	CASSVGNRVPDTQYF	TGTGCCAGCAGCGTAGGTAACAGGGTGCCAGATACGCAGTATTTT
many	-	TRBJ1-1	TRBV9	CASSETVNTEAFF	TGTGCCAGCAGCGAGACAGTGAACACTGAAGCTTTCTTT
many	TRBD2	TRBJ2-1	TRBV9	CASSVVDGEGPWGNEQFF	TGTGCCAGCAGCGTAGTTGACGGGGAGGGCCCGTGGGGCAATGAGCAGTTCTTC
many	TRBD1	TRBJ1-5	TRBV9	CASSTGQGNQPQHF	TGTGCCAGCAGCACGGGACAGGGTAATCAGCCCCAGCATTTT
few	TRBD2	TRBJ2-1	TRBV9	CASSDAHKRGGAEQFF	TGTGCCAGCAGCGATGCCCACAAGCGGGGGGGGGCTGAGCAGTTCTTC
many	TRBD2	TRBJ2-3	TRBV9	CASSPLAGGLPDTQYF	TGTGCCAGCAGCCCCTTAGCGGGGGGGCTCCCAGATACGCAGTATTTT